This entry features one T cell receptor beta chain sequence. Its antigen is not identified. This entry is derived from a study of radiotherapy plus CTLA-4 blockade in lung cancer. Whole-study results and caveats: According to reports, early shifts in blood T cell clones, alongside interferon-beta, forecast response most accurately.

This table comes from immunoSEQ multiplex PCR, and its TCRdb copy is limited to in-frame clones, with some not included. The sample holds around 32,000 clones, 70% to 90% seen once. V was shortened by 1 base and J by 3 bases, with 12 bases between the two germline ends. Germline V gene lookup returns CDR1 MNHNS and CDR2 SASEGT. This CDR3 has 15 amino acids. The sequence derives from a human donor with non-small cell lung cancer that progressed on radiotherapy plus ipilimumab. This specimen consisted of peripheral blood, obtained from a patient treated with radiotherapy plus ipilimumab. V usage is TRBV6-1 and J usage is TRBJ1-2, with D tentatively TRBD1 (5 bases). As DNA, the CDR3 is TGTGCCAGCAGTGAAGGAGCAGGGCGGCACTATGGCTACACCTTC. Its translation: CASSEGAGRHYGYTF.